Listed below are T cell receptor beta chains from one sample, sequenced in a study of shared clonotypes between healthy human individuals. TCRdb keeps only in-frame clones here, not all; method: immunoSEQ multiplex PCR. The data show some 2.4 million clones, approximately 93% seen once. Material: naive CD4+ T cells from PBMCs. The receptors were sampled from a man aged 18-30 years in good health. Some clones in this sample may be carry-over from other donors' samples. Each CDR3 is given with its conserved first and last residue. The order of the fields is V gene, J gene, CDR3 length, D gene, CDR3 DNA, CDR3 protein. The D gene is left open where the match is weak.

v_gene: TRBV6-1
j_gene: TRBJ1-3
len: 16
d_gene: NA
CDR3nt: TGTGCCAGCAGTGATGTATGGGGGGACTCTGGAAACACCATATATTTT
CDR3aa: CASSDVWGDSGNTIYF

v_gene: TRBV28
j_gene: TRBJ1-1
len: 12
d_gene: NA
CDR3nt: TGTGCCAGCAGTCTGGGACGGGGTGAAGCTTTCTTT
CDR3aa: CASSLGRGEAFF

v_gene: TRBV28
j_gene: TRBJ1-2
len: 14
d_gene: TRBD1
CDR3nt: TGTGCCAGCGGACAGGGTCGAGGTCACTATGGCTACACCTTC
CDR3aa: CASGQGRGHYGYTF

v_gene: TRBV5-4
j_gene: TRBJ2-1
len: 16
d_gene: TRBD2
CDR3nt: TGTGCCAGCAGCCCTAGCGGGCTGAGCTCCTACAATGAGCAGTTCTTC
CDR3aa: CASSPSGLSSYNEQFF

v_gene: TRBV4-2
j_gene: TRBJ2-2
len: 15
d_gene: TRBD2
CDR3nt: TGTGCCAGCAGCCAAGATTACGGGAGGGAGGGGGAGCTGTTTTTT
CDR3aa: CASSQDYGREGELFF

v_gene: TRBV10-1
j_gene: TRBJ2-7
len: 16
d_gene: TRBD2
CDR3nt: TGCGCCACCTCGCCGACTACTAGCGGGAGGTTTTACGAGCAGTACTTC
CDR3aa: CATSPTTSGRFYEQYF

v_gene: TRBV9
j_gene: TRBJ2-7
len: 15
d_gene: NA
CDR3nt: TGTGCCAGCAGCGCCCGGCCAGCCCCACCCTACGAGCAGTACTTC
CDR3aa: CASSARPAPPYEQYF

v_gene: TRBV11-2
j_gene: TRBJ2-7
len: 15
d_gene: TRBD2
CDR3nt: TGTGCCAGCAGCTTTAGGCTAGCGGAGAACTACGAGCAGTACTTC
CDR3aa: CASSFRLAENYEQYF

v_gene: TRBV7-2
j_gene: TRBJ2-7
len: 16
d_gene: NA
CDR3nt: TGTGCCAGCAGCTCCGGGGGCTCCCAAGGGGGGTACGAGCAGTACTTC
CDR3aa: CASSSGGSQGGYEQYF

v_gene: TRBV4-1
j_gene: TRBJ2-5
len: 17
d_gene: TRBD2
CDR3nt: TGCGCCAGCAGCCAAGTCCGTGCTAGCGGATACCAAGAGACCCAGTACTTC
CDR3aa: CASSQVRASGYQETQYF